These 19 T cell receptor beta chains came from one sample sequenced in a study of blood T cell repertoires in COVID-19. Here immunoSEQ multiplex PCR was the method, and the copy in TCRdb shows in-frame clones only, minus some. The profile shows 95,000 to 150,000 clones, about two thirds of them singletons. The sequenced material came from peripheral blood. Receptors originate from a human donor with acute or convalescent COVID-19. The donor label of this sample is uncertain.

Concerning this clone itself: The sample has other DNA sequences that encode this CDR3 too. The chain uses TRBV2 and TRBJ2-5; the match to TRBD1 covers 11 bases. The CDR3 length is 13 residues. Looked up from germline, CDR1 is SNHLY and CDR2 is FYNNEI. V trimming: 6 bases; J trimming: 5 bases; junction bases outside the gene matches: 2. The CDR3 DNA is TGTGCCAGCAGCCGGGACAGGGGGGAGACCCAGTACTTC. It specifies CASSRDRGETQYF.

The chain is built from TRBV7-9 and TRBJ2-1; D perhaps matches TRBD1 (5 bases). The CDR3 has 16 residues. Trimming removed 5 bases at V and 0 bases at J, with 14 bases between. Germline V gene data show CDR1 as SEHNR and CDR2 as FQNEAQ (reference sequence). The CDR3: CASSVTRASSYNEQFF. The CDR3 region has the DNA TGTGCCAGCAGCGTTACCAGGGCTAGCTCCTACAATGAGCAGTTCTTC.

The chain employs TRBV11-2 and TRBJ1-2; D unresolved. The CDR3 runs to 13 residues. V was cut by 3 bases and J by 7 bases, with 12 bases left in between. Looked up from germline, CDR1 is SGHAT and CDR2 is FQNNGV. The CDR3 sequence: CASSFIPGGGYTF. CDR3 bases: TGTGCCAGCAGCTTCATACCCGGTGGTGGCTACACCTTC.

The chain joins TRBV2 to TRBJ2-7; TRBD1 agrees at 9 bases. Germline V gives CDR1 SNHLY, CDR2 FYNNEI. The V gene end was trimmed by 9 bases and the J gene end by 2 bases; junction bases not matched to a gene: 5. The CDR3 sequence is 13 residues long. The CDR3 is CASPGTGTYEQYV. The CDR3 DNA sequence: TGTGCCAGTCCCGGGACAGGGACCTACGAGCAGTACGTC.

The chain employs TRBV2 and TRBJ1-5; possibly TRBD1 for D (6 bases). CDR3 length: 15 amino acids. Germline V gives CDR1 SNHLY, CDR2 FYNNEI. V lost 7 bases and J lost 0, with 13 bases in between. CDR3: CASTQQGYSNQPQHF. Written as DNA, the CDR3 is TGTGCCAGCACCCAACAGGGTTATAGCAATCAGCCCCAGCATTTT.

The chain has TRBV2 and TRBJ2-3; D might be TRBD2 (6 bases). Trimming stripped 5 bases from V and 3 bases from J, with 9 bases between. The CDR3 contains 13 residues. Per the germline V gene, CDR1 is SNHLY and CDR2 is FYNNEI. CDR3 sequence (DNA): TGTGCCAGCAGTAAGGGGAGGACAGATACGCAGTATTTT. Translation gives CASSKGRTDTQYF.

The chain employs TRBV24-1 and TRBJ1-5; TRBD1 might be the D (5 bases). Trimming took 3 bases from V and 1 from J, leaving 9 bases between them. The CDR3 has 15 residues. CDR1 is KGHDR and CDR2 is SFDVKD in the germline V gene. CDR3 loop: CATSDPSGSNQPQHF. The CDR3 nucleotides read TGTGCCACCAGTGATCCTTCAGGGAGCAATCAGCCCCAGCATTTT.

The V and J genes are TRBV7-2 and TRBJ2-3; 12 nucleotides line up with TRBD2. Germline V gene data show CDR1 as SGHTA and CDR2 as FQGNSA. V was pared by 7 bases and J by 0 bases, with 8 bases of the junction left unmatched. This CDR3 contains 17 residues. The CDR3, as DNA: TGTGCCAGCACACGGACTAGCGGGGTTACCAGCACAGATACGCAGTATTTT. Translation gives CASTRTSGVTSTDTQYF.

The J gene is TRBJ2-1, the V gene TRBV19; 9 bases agree with TRBD1. This CDR3 spans 15 amino acids. CDR1 LNHDA and CDR2 SQIVND come from the germline V gene (reference sequence). Trimming at V came to 7 bases and at J to 3 bases, leaving 7 bases not matched to a gene. The CDR3 bases are TGTGCCAGTAACGATAAGGGACAGGGCTACAATGAGCAGTTCTTC. Encoded protein: CASNDKGQGYNEQFF.

A few counts support this clone. The chain combines TRBV21-1 with TRBJ1-5. TRBV21-1 is a known pseudogene. The CDR3 sequence is 14 residues long. The CDR3 region is CASSLGGCNQPQHF. The CDR3 coding sequence is TGTGCCAGCAGCCTGGGGGGGTGCAATCAGCCCCAGCATTTT.

This clone was counted many times. The chain employs TRBV5-6 and TRBJ1-5, with 8 nucleotides matching TRBD1. CDR3 size: 16 residues. The V gene end was trimmed by 4 bases and the J gene end by 2 bases; junction bases not matched to a gene: 8. Looked up from germline, CDR1 is SGHDT and CDR2 is YYEEEE. In nucleotides, the CDR3 is TGTGCCAGCAGCCCTGCAGGGGGCTCGGGCAATCAGCCCCAGCATTTT. This gives the protein CASSPAGGSGNQPQHF.

The DNA of the CDR3 is TGTGCCAGCAGTTTCTTCAGGGGCACCTACGAGCAGTACGTC. Protein: CASSFFRGTYEQYV. V gene TRBV28 combines with J gene TRBJ2-7, with a tentative D call TRBD1 (6 bases). Per the germline V gene, CDR1 is MDHEN and CDR2 is SYDVKM. V dropped 3 bases and J dropped 2 bases, with 11 bases sitting between them. The CDR3 has 14 residues.

This clone was recorded a few times. J is TRBJ2-4 and V is TRBV7-2, with 9 nucleotides matching TRBD1. The germline V gene has CDR1 SGHTA and CDR2 FQGNSA. V lost 0 bases and J lost 8; bases outside the gene matches: 5. The CDR3 runs to 15 residues. In nucleotides, the CDR3 is TGTGCCAGCAGCTTAGCACAGGGGGCGTCGTACATTCAGTACTTC. This translates into CASSLAQGASYIQYF.

The chain carries TRBV5-6 and TRBJ2-1, with D possibly TRBD1 on 5 matching bases. CDR1 and CDR2 (germline): SGHDT, YYEEEE. Trimming took off 2 bases at V and 1 base at J, with 7 bases between the two ends. The CDR3 totals 14 residues. Written as DNA, the CDR3 is TGTGCCAGCAGCTTCGACAGTTCCTACAATGAGCAGTTCTTC. Protein: CASSFDSSYNEQFF.

This chain uses TRBV2 with TRBJ2-3, with TRBD2 identical over 15 bases. Looked up from germline, CDR1 is SNHLY and CDR2 is FYNNEI. V was clipped by 6 bases and J by 0 bases; unmatched bases: 13. The CDR3 extends over 20 amino acids. CDR3 amino acids: CASRVPGLAGGPDSTDTQYF. The CDR3 DNA follows: TGTGCCAGCAGGGTTCCGGGACTAGCGGGGGGCCCGGATAGCACAGATACGCAGTATTTT.

The chain couples TRBV9 to TRBJ1-1; TRBD1 matches 10 bases. CDR1 is SGDLS, CDR2 YYNGEE, per germline. This CDR3 spans 15 amino acids. V lost 0 bases, J lost 4 bases, and 3 bases stayed unmatched. CDR3 sequence reads: CASSVARTGGTEAFF. Here the CDR3 DNA reads TGTGCCAGCAGCGTAGCTCGGACAGGGGGCACTGAAGCTTTCTTT.

This clone was seen only once. V is TRBV2 and J is TRBJ1-3, with unresolved D. The CDR3 is 12 amino acids. CDR1 SNHLY and CDR2 FYNNEI come from the germline V gene. V lost 4 bases and J lost 7, with 8 bases in between. The DNA for the CDR3 is TGTGCCAGCAGTGTAAGAGGGAACACCATATATTTT. Encoded protein: CASSVRGNTIYF.

This rearrangement joins TRBV5-1 to TRBJ2-1; D is unclear. Germline CDR1 reads SGHRS; CDR2 reads YFSETQ. The CDR3 consists of 14 residues. Trimming removed 1 base from V and 9 bases from J, with 14 bases in between. CDR3 in DNA: TGCGCCAGCAGCTTGAAGTGGCTAGTAGGTGAGCAGTTCTTC. Translation gives CASSLKWLVGEQFF.

This clone was observed a few times. The chain carries TRBV24-1 and TRBJ1-5; perhaps TRBD1 as D (6 bases). Trimming cost V 6 bases and J 11 bases, with 16 bases left between them. Germline CDR1 KGHDR, CDR2 SFDVKD. The CDR3 runs to 13 residues. CDR3 region: CATSSRDTMAQHF. The CDR3 bases are TGTGCCACCAGTTCCCGGGACACCATGGCCCAGCATTTT.